Presented here are 19 T cell receptor beta chains from one specimen sequenced in a study of lymphopenia after photon versus proton radiotherapy. The method was immunoSEQ multiplex PCR; TCRdb's version includes in-frame clones alone and lacks a portion of them. The table lists some 30,000 clones, nearly 90% of them singletons. The sample consisted of peripheral blood, taken from a patient treated with proton-based radiotherapy. Receptor source: a woman aged 70-85 years with pancreatic cancer. Some clones in this sample may be carry-over from other donors' samples.

This chain connects TRBV4-1 to TRBJ2-1; D remains ambiguous. Germline CDR1 reads MGHRA; CDR2 reads YSYEKL. Trimming removed 4 bases at V and 0 bases at J, with 10 bases between. The CDR3 covers 15 residues. The CDR3 spells CASSPRSSSYNEQFF. In DNA form, the CDR3 reads TGCGCCAGCAGCCCAAGAAGCAGCTCCTACAATGAGCAGTTCTTC.

This clone appeared a single time. This chain links TRBV25-1 with TRBJ2-7; 8 bases agree with TRBD1. CDR1 MGHDK and CDR2 SYGVNS come from the germline V gene. V lost 8 bases and J lost 3; bases outside the gene matches: 3. This CDR3 has 12 amino acids. CDR3 in amino acids: CASLGQGYEQYF. The CDR3 DNA sequence: TGTGCCAGCCTCGGACAGGGCTACGAGCAGTACTTC.

The chain links TRBV7-9 to TRBJ1-2; D is undetermined. V lost 7 bases to trimming and J lost 2 bases, with 14 bases between them. The CDR3 contains 14 residues. Per germline, CDR1 SEHNR and CDR2 FQNEAQ (reference sequence). The CDR3 bases are TGTGCCAGCACCTTTAATTCTGGAAACTATGGCTACACCTTC. Amino acid sequence: CASTFNSGNYGYTF.

The V call is TRBV2, the J call TRBJ2-7, with D possibly being TRBD2 (6 bases). V gave up 7 bases and J gave up 2 bases, with 15 bases separating them. The CDR3 sequence is 14 residues long. Germline V gene data show CDR1 as SNHLY and CDR2 as FYNNEI. DNA for the CDR3: TGTGCCAGCAACCCAGCGGGTGGAGCCTACGAGCAGTACTTC. Amino acids: CASNPAGGAYEQYF.

This clone was seen a handful of times. The chain uses TRBV4-1 and TRBJ2-1, with unresolved D. The V gene lost 0 bases and the J gene lost 4 bases, with 10 bases spanning the gap. There are 15 residues in the CDR3. CDR1 and CDR2 (germline): MGHRA, YSYEKL. CDR3 DNA sequence: TGCGCCAGCAGCCAAGATAAGGACCTATACAATGAGCAGTTCTTC. Its protein product is CASSQDKDLYNEQFF.

This clone came up once. V usage is TRBV27 and J usage is TRBJ1-4; 9 nucleotides match TRBD1. CDR1 is MNHEY, CDR2 SMNVEV, per germline (reference sequence). With 0 bases clipped from V and 3 bases from J, the junction kept 2 bases outside the gene matches. The CDR3 totals 16 residues. CDR3 loop: CASSLSGQGSNEKLFF. As DNA, the CDR3 is TGTGCCAGCAGTTTATCGGGACAGGGATCTAATGAAAAACTGTTTTTT.

The V and J genes are TRBV5-1 and TRBJ2-5; 12 bases are shared with TRBD2. After removal of 3 bases from V and 3 bases from J, the junction contained 3 bases not matched to a gene. CDR1 and CDR2 (germline): SGHRS, YFSETQ. This CDR3 comprises 15 residues. The DNA for the CDR3 is TGCGCCAGCAGCTCCCGACTAGCGGGAGAAGAGACCCAGTACTTC. This codes for CASSSRLAGEETQYF.

The chain carries TRBV5-1 and TRBJ1-2, with D maybe TRBD1 (6 bases). V was shortened by 4 bases and J by 2 bases, with 15 bases between the two germline ends. The CDR3 is 15 residues long. Germline V gene lookup returns CDR1 SGHRS and CDR2 YFSETQ. This CDR3 reads CASSTPGGGNYGYTF. The CDR3, as DNA: TGCGCCAGCAGCACCCCGGGGGGGGGCAACTATGGCTACACCTTC.

CDR3 DNA: TGTGCTCGGACAGGGGACCCCAATGAAAAACTGTTTTTT. As protein: CARTGDPNEKLFF. The chain is built from TRBV30 and TRBJ1-4; the match to TRBD1 covers 9 bases. Germline lookup yields CDR1 GTSNPN and CDR2 SVGIG (reference sequence). The CDR3 is 13 amino acids.

CDR3 DNA sequence: TGTGCCAGTAGTCCAACCATGGCGCTTTACGAGCAGTACTTC. Protein product: CASSPTMALYEQYF. The J gene is TRBJ2-7, the V gene TRBV19; D remains ambiguous. The ends were cut back, 5 bases at V and 4 bases at J, with 15 bases in the middle. This CDR3 is 14 amino acids long. Germline values: CDR1 LNHDA, CDR2 SQIVND (reference sequence).

This clone was detected once. The J gene is TRBJ1-1, the V gene TRBV28, with no clear D. CDR3 length: 14 residues. Germline V gene sequence: CDR1 MDHEN, CDR2 SYDVKM. Trimming left V 7 bases short and J 0 bases short, with 12 bases between. CDR3 protein: CASTQTHLNTEAFF. CDR3 bases: TGTGCCAGCACCCAAACACACCTGAACACTGAAGCTTTCTTT.

The chain recombines TRBV27 with TRBJ2-1, with 7 bases aligning to TRBD1. The CDR3 sequence is 16 residues long. CDR1 is MNHEY, CDR2 SMNVEV, per germline (reference sequence). V gave up 2 bases and J gave up 0 bases; unmatched junction bases: 4. CDR3 in DNA: TGTGCCAGCAGTTTAGTGGGGACAGCCTCCTACAATGAGCAGTTCTTC. It codes for CASSLVGTASYNEQFF.

The rearrangement links TRBV18 to TRBJ1-2; 9 positions match TRBD1. CDR1 and CDR2 (germline): KGHSH, LQKENI. V was clipped by 3 bases and J by 3 bases; unmatched bases: 2. This CDR3 spans 14 amino acids. The CDR3 region is CASSPDRGDYGYTF. The CDR3 region has the DNA TGTGCCAGCTCACCCGACAGGGGGGACTATGGCTACACCTTC.

The genes are TRBV19 and TRBJ2-3; 12 bases match TRBD2. V lost 6 bases to trimming and J lost 4 bases; unmatched junction nucleotides: 8. The germline CDR1 and CDR2 sequences are LNHDA and SQIVND (reference sequence). There are 16 residues in the CDR3. DNA for the CDR3: TGTGCCAGTAGGAGGGCTAGCGGGAGGGTCTCAGATACGCAGTATTTT. Its translation: CASRRASGRVSDTQYF.

The rearrangement links TRBV18 to TRBJ2-1, with TRBD2 as a possible D gene (6 bases). V lost 5 bases to trimming and J lost 5 bases, with 16 bases between them. The CDR3 covers 15 residues. Per germline, CDR1 KGHSH and CDR2 LQKENI. CDR3 amino acids: CASSWILSGDNEQFF. The CDR3 bases are TGTGCCAGCTCATGGATACTTAGCGGAGACAATGAGCAGTTCTTC. Combining the CDR3 with reference TRBV18 and TRBJ2-1 gives the whole variable domain NAGVMQNPRHLVRRRGQEARLRCSPMKGHSHVYWYRQLPEEGLKFMVYLQKENIIDESGMPKERFSAEFPKEGPSILRIQQVVRGDSAAYFCASSWILSGDNEQFFGPGTRLTVL.

The V and J genes are TRBV2 and TRBJ2-7; TRBD1 or TRBD2 may be the D gene (7 bases each). CDR1 is SNHLY and CDR2 is FYNNEI in the germline V gene. Trimming cost V 6 bases and J 2 bases, with 14 bases left between them. CDR3 size: 14 residues. For the CDR3, the DNA is TGTGCCAGCAGCAGCCAGGGGGGGGCCTACGAGCAGTACTTC. Protein product: CASSSQGGAYEQYF. Variable domain in full (rest from reference TRBV2 and TRBJ2-7): EPEVTQTPSHQVTQMGQEVILRCVPISNHLYFYWYRQILGQKVEFLVSFYNNEISEKSEIFDDQFSVERPDGSNFTLKIRSTKLEDSAMYFCASSSQGGAYEQYFGPGTRLTVT.

The chain has TRBV6-6 and TRBJ1-1; TRBD1 matches at 9 bases. The V segment lost 0 bases and the J segment 1 base; nucleotides outside the gene matches: 3. This CDR3 has 16 residues. Germline lookup yields CDR1 MNHNY and CDR2 SVGAGI (reference sequence). The CDR3 bases are TGTGCCAGCAGTTACTCTGCGACAGGGGGGAACACTGAAGCTTTCTTT. Translating gives CASSYSATGGNTEAFF.

This chain links TRBV14 with TRBJ1-1; possibly TRBD1 for D (5 bases). V gave up 3 bases and J gave up 2 bases, with 13 bases separating them. CDR3 length equals 15 residues. Germline lookup yields CDR1 SGHDN and CDR2 FVKESK. DNA for the CDR3: TGTGCCAGCAGCCACCTGGGGGAAGGAAACACTGAAGCTTTCTTT. It encodes CASSHLGEGNTEAFF.

Here the CDR3 reads CASSLLAGSYNEQFF. The CDR3 DNA reads TGTGCCAGCAGTTTATTAGCGGGCTCCTACAATGAGCAGTTCTTC. The chain links TRBV28 to TRBJ2-1; 7 bases are a match to TRBD2. V was pared by 1 base and J by 0 bases, with 0 bases of the junction left unmatched. This CDR3 contains 15 residues. Germline V lookup: CDR1 MDHEN, CDR2 SYDVKM.